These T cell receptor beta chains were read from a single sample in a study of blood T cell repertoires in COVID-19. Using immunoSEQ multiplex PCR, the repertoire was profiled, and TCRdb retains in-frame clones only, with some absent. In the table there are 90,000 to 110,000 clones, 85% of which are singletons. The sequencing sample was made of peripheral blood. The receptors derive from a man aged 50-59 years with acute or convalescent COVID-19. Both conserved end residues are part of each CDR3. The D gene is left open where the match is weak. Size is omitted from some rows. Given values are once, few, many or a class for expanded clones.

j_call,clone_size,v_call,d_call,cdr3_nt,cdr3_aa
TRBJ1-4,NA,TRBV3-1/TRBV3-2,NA,TGTGCCAGCAGCCATCAGGACTTTAATGAAAAACTGTTTTTT,CASSHQDFNEKLFF
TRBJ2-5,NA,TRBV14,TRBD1,TGTGCCAGCAGAAGACAGGGCCAAGAGACCCAGTACTTC,CASRRQGQETQYF
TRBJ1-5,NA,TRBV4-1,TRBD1,TGCGCCAGCAGCCAAAAGGGGACAGCATTAGGCAATCAGCCCCAGCATTTT,CASSQKGTALGNQPQHF
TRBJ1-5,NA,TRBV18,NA,TGTGCCAGCTCACCGGGACACCCCAAGCCCCAGCATTTT,CASSPGHPKPQHF
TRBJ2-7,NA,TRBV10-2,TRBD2,TGCGCCACCCTCGGACTAGCGGGGAGGTCCTACGAGCAGTACTTC,CATLGLAGRSYEQYF
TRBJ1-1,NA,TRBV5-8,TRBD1,TGTGCCAGCAGCTCCTTACCCGGGACAGGGACCACTGAAGCTTTCTTT,CASSSLPGTGTTEAFF
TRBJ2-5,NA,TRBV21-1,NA,TGTGCCAGCACGCGGCCAGAGACCCAGTACTTC,CASTRPETQYF
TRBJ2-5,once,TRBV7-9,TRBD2,TGTGCCAGCAGCTCGAGCGGGAGTGTGGAGACCCAGTACTTC,CASSSSGSVETQYF
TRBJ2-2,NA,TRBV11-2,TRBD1,TGTGCCAGCAGCTTAGATCGGGACAGTCCTTCGACCGGGGAGCTGTTTTTT,CASSLDRDSPSTGELFF
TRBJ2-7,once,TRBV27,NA,TGTGCCAGCAGTTATCAGGGCGGCTACGAGCAGTACTTC,CASSYQGGYEQYF
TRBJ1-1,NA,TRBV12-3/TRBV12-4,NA,TGTGCCAGCAGTGTACACAAGAACACTGAAGCTTTCTTT,CASSVHKNTEAFF
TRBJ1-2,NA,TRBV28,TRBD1,TGTGCCAGCAGTTCAGAGACAGGGGTCTATGGCTACACCTTC,CASSSETGVYGYTF
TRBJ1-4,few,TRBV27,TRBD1,TGTGCCAGCAGTTTAATGCAGGGGGCGGGAAATGAAAAACTGTTTTTT,CASSLMQGAGNEKLFF
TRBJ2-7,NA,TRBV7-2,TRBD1,TGTGCCAGCAGCTTATCAAGGTCCGGGGGACAGGGGATCTACGAGCAGTACTTC,CASSLSRSGGQGIYEQYF
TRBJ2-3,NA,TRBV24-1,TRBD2,TGTGCCACCAGTGATCCAACTAGCGGTTCTAGCACAGATACGCAGTATTTT,CATSDPTSGSSTDTQYF
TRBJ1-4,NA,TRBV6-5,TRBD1,TGTGCCAGCAGTACAGTGGGACAGGGTGAAAAACTGTTTTTT,CASSTVGQGEKLFF
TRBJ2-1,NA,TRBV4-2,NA,TGTGCCAGCAGCCATGATTGGACCCGGGAAGATGAGCAGTTCTTC,CASSHDWTREDEQFF
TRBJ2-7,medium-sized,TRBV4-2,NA,TGTGCCAGCAGCCAAGGGAGCGGCGACTACGAGCAGTACTTC,CASSQGSGDYEQYF
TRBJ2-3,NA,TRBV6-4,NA,TGTGCCAGCAGTGACTCGGAGGGTGATACGCAGTATTTT,CASSDSEGDTQYF
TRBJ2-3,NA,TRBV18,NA,TGTGCCAGCTCACGAGTGGGCAGCACAGATACGCAGTATTTT,CASSRVGSTDTQYF
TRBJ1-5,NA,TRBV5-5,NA,TGTGCCAGCAGCTTTAGTACGGGGAACAATCAGCCCCAGCATTTT,CASSFSTGNNQPQHF
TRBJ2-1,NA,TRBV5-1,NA,TGCGCCAGCAGCTTGATCGGGAGCTCCTACAATGAGCAGTTCTTC,CASSLIGSSYNEQFF
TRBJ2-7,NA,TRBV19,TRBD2,TGTGCCAGTAGTATTAGGTCCCTAGCGGGGGGCTACGAGCAGTACTTC,CASSIRSLAGGYEQYF
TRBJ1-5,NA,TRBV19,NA,TGTGCCAGTATGCCCGAGGTATTGGGTCAGCCCCAGCATTTT,CASMPEVLGQPQHF
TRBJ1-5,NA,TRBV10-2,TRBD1,TGCGCCAGCAGTGAGGAATCACAGGGGAATCAGCCCCAGCATTTT,CASSEESQGNQPQHF
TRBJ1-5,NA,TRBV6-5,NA,TGTGCCAGCACTAGAGGGTTTGGCAATCAGCCCCAGCATTTT,CASTRGFGNQPQHF
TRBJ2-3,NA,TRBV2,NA,TGTGCCAGCACGCCCCTGAGTCGCGCAGATACGCAGTATTTT,CASTPLSRADTQYF
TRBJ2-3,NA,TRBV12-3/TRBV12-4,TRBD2,TGTGCCAGCAGACTAGCGACAGATACGCAGTATTTT,CASRLATDTQYF
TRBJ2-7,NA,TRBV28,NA,TGTGCCAGCAGTTTAGGCAGGGCCGGGTTGGACGAGCAGTACTTC,CASSLGRAGLDEQYF
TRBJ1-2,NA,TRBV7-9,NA,TGTGCCAGCAGCTCCCCTGCCAGGGAGGGGGGCTATGGCTACACCTTC,CASSSPAREGGYGYTF
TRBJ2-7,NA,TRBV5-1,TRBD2,TGCGCCAGCAGGGGGGGGAGAGGCTCCTACGAGCAGTACTTC,CASRGGRGSYEQYF
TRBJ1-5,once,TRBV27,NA,TGTGCCAGCAGTCCTTTGGACCCGGGGTATAGCAATCAGCCCCAGCATTTT,CASSPLDPGYSNQPQHF
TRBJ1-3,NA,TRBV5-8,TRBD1,TGTGCCAGCAGCTCCACCAGGGGGCTGGGAAACACCATATATTTT,CASSSTRGLGNTIYF
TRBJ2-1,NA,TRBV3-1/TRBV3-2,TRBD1,TGTGCCAGCAGCCCCGGGACAGGAAAGTACAATGAGCAGTTCTTC,CASSPGTGKYNEQFF
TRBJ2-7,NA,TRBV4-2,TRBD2,TGTGCCAGCAGCCAATTGACGGGACTAGCGGGAGAGGGCCAGTCCTACGAGCAGTACTTC,CASSQLTGLAGEGQSYEQYF
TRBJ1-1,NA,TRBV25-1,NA,TGTGCCAGCAGCAGGATGAACACTGAAGCTTTCTTT,CASSRMNTEAFF
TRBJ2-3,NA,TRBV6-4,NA,TGTGCCAGCAGTCCTACAGGGACCGCAGATACGCAGTATTTT,CASSPTGTADTQYF
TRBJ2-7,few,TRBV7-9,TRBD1,TGTGCCAGCAGCCCACCGACAGGGGGCTCGGACGAGCAGTACTTC,CASSPPTGGSDEQYF
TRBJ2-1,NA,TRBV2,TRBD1,TGTGCCAGCGGAACAGGGGGCTCCTACAATGAGCAGTTCTTC,CASGTGGSYNEQFF
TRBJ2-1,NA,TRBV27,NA,TGTGCCAGCAGTTTGAGTCCTCCGGTCGGCTACAATGAGCAGTTCTTC,CASSLSPPVGYNEQFF
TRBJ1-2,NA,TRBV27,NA,TGTGCCAGCAGTCAACGCCAATCGGAGGTCTATGGCTACACCTTC,CASSQRQSEVYGYTF
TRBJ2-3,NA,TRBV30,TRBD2,TGTGCCTGGAGTGTAGCCAGCGGGAGGGCCGATACGCAGTATTTT,CAWSVASGRADTQYF
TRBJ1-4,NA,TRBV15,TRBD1,TGTGCCACCAGCAGACGGACAGGGGATGAAAAACTGTTTTTT,CATSRRTGDEKLFF
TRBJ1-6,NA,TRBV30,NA,TGTGCCTGGAGTGTTTCCCCTCCCAGGCCCCTCCACTTT,CAWSVSPPRPLHF
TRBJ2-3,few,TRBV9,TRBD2,TGTGCCAGCAGCGTCTCTAGCGGGGGGGCGGTGGCAGATACGCAGTATTTT,CASSVSSGGAVADTQYF
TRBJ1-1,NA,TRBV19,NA,TGTGCCAGTAGTAGAGGACCGGGGGAGTTTAAAGCTTTCTTT,CASSRGPGEFKAFF
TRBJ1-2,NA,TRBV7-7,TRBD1,TGTGCTAGCAGCCCACTGCGGACAGGGGGTTATGGCTACACCTTC,CASSPLRTGGYGYTF
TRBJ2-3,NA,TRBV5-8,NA,TGTGCCAGCAGCTCGGGACAAATCTATAGCACAGATACGCAGTATTTT,CASSSGQIYSTDTQYF
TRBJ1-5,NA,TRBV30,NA,TGTGCCTGGAGTGAAAACAGCAGGAATCAGCCCCAGCATTTT,CAWSENSRNQPQHF
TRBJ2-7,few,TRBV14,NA,TGTGCCAGCAGCCAAGCTCACCGAGTGTCCGAGCAGTACTTC,CASSQAHRVSEQYF
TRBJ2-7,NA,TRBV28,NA,TGTGCCAGCAGTTTGAGAGTCTTTCCGCGTGAGCAGTACTTC,CASSLRVFPREQYF
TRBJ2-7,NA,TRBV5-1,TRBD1,TGCGCCAGCAGCTTGGCGGACAGGGACTGGCACGAGCAGTACTTC,CASSLADRDWHEQYF
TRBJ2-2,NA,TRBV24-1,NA,TGTGCCACCATGACGGGTCACACCGGGGAGCTGTTTTTT,CATMTGHTGELFF
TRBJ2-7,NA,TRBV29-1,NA,TGCAGCGTTGAAGCTATTCAGGGCTACGAGCAGTACTTC,CSVEAIQGYEQYF
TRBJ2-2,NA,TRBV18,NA,TGTGCCAGCTCACCATCAACTGACGGAGCGAACACCGGGGAGCTGTTTTTT,CASSPSTDGANTGELFF
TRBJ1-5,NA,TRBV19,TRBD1,TGTGCCAGTAGTTTTTTCCACAGGGGGCCCGCACAGCCCCAGCATTTT,CASSFFHRGPAQPQHF
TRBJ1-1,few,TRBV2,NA,TGTGCCAGCAGTGAAGCAGACAGTTTTTTCGCTGAAGCTTTCTTT,CASSEADSFFAEAFF